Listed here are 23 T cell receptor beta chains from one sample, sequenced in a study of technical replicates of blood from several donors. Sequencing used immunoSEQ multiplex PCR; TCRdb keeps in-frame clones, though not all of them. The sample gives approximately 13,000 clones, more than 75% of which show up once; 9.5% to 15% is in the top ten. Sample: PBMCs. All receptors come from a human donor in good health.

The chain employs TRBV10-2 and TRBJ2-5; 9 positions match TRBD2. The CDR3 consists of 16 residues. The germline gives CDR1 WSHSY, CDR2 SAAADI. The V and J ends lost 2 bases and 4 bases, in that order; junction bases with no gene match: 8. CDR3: CASSETSGRKGETQYF. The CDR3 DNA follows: TGCGCCAGCAGTGAGACCAGCGGGAGGAAAGGAGAGACCCAGTACTTC.

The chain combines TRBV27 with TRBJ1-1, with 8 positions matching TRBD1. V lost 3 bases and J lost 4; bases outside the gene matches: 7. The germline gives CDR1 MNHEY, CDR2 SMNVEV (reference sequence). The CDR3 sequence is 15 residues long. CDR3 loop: CASSFVQGVSTEAFF. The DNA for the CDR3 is TGTGCCAGCAGTTTTGTACAGGGGGTAAGCACTGAAGCTTTCTTT.

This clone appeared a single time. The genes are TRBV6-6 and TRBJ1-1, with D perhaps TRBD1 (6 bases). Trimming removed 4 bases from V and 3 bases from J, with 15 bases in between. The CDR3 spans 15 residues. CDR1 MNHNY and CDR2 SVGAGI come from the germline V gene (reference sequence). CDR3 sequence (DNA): TGTGCCAGCAGTTCCCACCAGGGGTCGGACACTGAAGCTTTCTTT. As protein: CASSSHQGSDTEAFF.

Here the CDR3 DNA reads TGTGCCTGGAGTGAGGTGAGGGACACTGAAGCTTTCTTT. This translates into CAWSEVRDTEAFF. This chain uses TRBV30 with TRBJ1-1, with D unresolved. With 1 base removed from V and 3 bases from J, the gap between germline ends came to 9 bases. CDR1 and CDR2 from the germline V gene are GTSNPN and SVGIG (reference sequence). This CDR3 region has 13 residues. Variable domain in full (rest from reference TRBV30 and TRBJ1-1): SQTIHQWPATLVQPVGSPLSLECTVEGTSNPNLYWYRQAAGRGLQLLFYSVGIGQISSEVPQNLSASRPQDRQFILSSKKLLLSDSGFYLCAWSEVRDTEAFFGQGTRLTVV.

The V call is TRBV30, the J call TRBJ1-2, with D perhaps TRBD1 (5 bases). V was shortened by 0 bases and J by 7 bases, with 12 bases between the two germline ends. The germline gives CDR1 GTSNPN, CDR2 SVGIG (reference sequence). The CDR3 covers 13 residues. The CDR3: CAWSVRQGFGYTF. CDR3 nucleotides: TGTGCCTGGAGTGTACGGCAGGGATTTGGCTACACCTTC.

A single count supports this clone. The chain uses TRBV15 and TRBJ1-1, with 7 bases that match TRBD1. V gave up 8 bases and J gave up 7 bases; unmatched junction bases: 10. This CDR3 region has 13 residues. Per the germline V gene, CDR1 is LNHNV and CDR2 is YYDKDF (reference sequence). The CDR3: CATALDRADEAFF. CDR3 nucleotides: TGTGCCACCGCATTAGACAGGGCAGATGAAGCTTTCTTT.

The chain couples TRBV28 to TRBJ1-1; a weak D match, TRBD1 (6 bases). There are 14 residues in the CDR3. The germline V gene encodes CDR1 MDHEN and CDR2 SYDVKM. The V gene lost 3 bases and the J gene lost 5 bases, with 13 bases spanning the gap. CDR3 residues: CASSFAGANTEAFF. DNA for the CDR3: TGTGCCAGCAGTTTTGCGGGGGCGAATACTGAAGCTTTCTTT.

This chain's CDR3 is CASSSQSGSLEYF. The CDR3 nucleotides are TGTGCCAGCAGTTCTCAGAGCGGGAGTTTGGAGTATTTT. The chain has TRBV28 and TRBJ2-3; TRBD2 agrees at 8 bases. Germline CDR1 MDHEN, CDR2 SYDVKM. V shed 4 bases, J shed 13 bases, and the junction held 10 bases outside the gene matches. The CDR3 spans 13 residues. The variable domain in full, completed from reference TRBV28 and TRBJ2-3, reads DVKVTQSSRYLVKRTGEKVFLECVQDMDHENMFWYRQDPGLGLRLIYFSYDVKMKEKGDIPEGYSVSREKKERFSLILESASTNQTSMYLCASSSQSGSLEYFGPGTRLTVL.

In nucleotides, the CDR3 is TGTGCCAGTAGTATAGTAGGGACTAGCGGGAGATCCTTCTCCTACGAGCAGTACTTC. This translates into CASSIVGTSGRSFSYEQYF. The V and J genes are TRBV19 and TRBJ2-7; 14 positions match TRBD2. CDR1 is LNHDA, CDR2 SQIVND, per germline (reference sequence). Germline trimming cut 1 base from V and 0 bases from J; bases unmatched to any gene: 8. This CDR3 is 19 amino acids long.

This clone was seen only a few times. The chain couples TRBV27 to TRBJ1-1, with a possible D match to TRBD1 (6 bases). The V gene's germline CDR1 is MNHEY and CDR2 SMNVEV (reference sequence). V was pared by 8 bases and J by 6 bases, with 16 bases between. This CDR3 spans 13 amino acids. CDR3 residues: CASGAPGVAEAFF. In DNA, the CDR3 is TGTGCCAGCGGTGCCCCAGGGGTGGCTGAAGCTTTCTTT.

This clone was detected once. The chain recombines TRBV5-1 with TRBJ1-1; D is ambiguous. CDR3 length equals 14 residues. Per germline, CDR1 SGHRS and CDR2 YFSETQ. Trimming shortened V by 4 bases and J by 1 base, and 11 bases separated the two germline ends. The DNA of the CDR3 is TGCGCCAGCAGCCCCTATAATGGGAACACTGAAGCTTTCTTT. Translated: CASSPYNGNTEAFF.

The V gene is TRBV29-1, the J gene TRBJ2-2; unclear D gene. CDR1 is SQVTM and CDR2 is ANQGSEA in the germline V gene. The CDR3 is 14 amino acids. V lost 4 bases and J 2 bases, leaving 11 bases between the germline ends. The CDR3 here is CSVGETFNTGELFF. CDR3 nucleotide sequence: TGCAGCGTTGGCGAGACTTTTAACACCGGGGAGCTGTTTTTT.

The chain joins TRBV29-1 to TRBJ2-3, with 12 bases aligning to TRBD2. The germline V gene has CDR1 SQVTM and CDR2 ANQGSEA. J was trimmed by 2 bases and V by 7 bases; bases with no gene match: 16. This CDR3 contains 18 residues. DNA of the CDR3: TGCAGCGCGAGGGCCCTCGGACTAGCGGGATTCGACACAGATACGCAGTATTTT. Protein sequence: CSARALGLAGFDTDTQYF.

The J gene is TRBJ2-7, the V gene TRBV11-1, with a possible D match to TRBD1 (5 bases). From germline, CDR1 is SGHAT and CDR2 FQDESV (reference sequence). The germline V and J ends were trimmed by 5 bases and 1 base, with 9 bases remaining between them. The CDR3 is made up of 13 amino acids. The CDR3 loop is CASSIRQSYEQYF. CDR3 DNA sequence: TGTGCCAGCAGCATCCGACAGTCCTACGAGCAGTACTTC.

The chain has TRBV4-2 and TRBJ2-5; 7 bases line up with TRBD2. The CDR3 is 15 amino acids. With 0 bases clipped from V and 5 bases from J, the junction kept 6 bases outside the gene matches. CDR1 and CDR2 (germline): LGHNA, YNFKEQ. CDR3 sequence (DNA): TGTGCCAGCAGCCAAGAGGCGGGAGTGGAGGAGACCCAGTACTTC. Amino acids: CASSQEAGVEETQYF.

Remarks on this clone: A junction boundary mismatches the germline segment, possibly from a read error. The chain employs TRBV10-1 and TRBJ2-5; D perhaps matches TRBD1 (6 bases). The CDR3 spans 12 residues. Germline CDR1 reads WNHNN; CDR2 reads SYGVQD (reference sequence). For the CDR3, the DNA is TGCGCCAGCAGTGCAGGGGAAGAGAACCAGTACTTC. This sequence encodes CASSAGEENQYF.

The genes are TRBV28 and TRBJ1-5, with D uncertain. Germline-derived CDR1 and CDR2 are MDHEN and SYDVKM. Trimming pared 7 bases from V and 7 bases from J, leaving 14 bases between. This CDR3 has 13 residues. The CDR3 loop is CASNYERAQPQHF. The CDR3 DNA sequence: TGTGCCAGCAATTACGAGAGGGCACAGCCCCAGCATTTT.

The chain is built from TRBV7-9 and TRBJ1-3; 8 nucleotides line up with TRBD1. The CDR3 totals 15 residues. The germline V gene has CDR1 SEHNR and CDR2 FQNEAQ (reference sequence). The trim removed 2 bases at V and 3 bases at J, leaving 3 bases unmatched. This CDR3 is CASSLRQGYGNTIYF. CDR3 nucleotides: TGTGCCAGCAGCTTACGACAGGGGTATGGAAACACCATATATTTT.

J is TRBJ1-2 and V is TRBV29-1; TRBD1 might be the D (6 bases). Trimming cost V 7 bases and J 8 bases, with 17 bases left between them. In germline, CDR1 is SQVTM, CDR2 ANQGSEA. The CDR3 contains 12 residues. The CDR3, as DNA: TGCAGCGACAGGGAGCTGAGATGGGGCTACACCTTC. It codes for CSDRELRWGYTF.

CDR3 residues: CASSVAYSMNTEAFF. The CDR3 DNA follows: TGTGCCAGCAGCGTAGCTTACTCTATGAACACTGAAGCTTTCTTT. The rearrangement joins TRBV9 to TRBJ1-1; D unclear. V was trimmed by 0 bases and J by 0 bases, leaving 9 bases between them. CDR1 is SGDLS, CDR2 YYNGEE, per germline. This CDR3 region has 15 residues.

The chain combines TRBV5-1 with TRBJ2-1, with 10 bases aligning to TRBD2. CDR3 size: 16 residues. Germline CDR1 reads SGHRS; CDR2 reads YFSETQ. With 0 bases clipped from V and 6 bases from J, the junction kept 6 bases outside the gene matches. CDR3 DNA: TGCGCCAGCAGCTTGGTTTCACTAGCGGGATCCAATGAGCAGTTCTTC. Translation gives CASSLVSLAGSNEQFF.

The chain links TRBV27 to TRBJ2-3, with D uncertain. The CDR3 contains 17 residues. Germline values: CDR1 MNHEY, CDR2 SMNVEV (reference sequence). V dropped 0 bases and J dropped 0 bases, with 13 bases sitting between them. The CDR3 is CASSLSVSGPSTDTQYF. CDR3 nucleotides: TGTGCCAGCAGTTTATCGGTTTCTGGGCCCAGCACAGATACGCAGTATTTT.

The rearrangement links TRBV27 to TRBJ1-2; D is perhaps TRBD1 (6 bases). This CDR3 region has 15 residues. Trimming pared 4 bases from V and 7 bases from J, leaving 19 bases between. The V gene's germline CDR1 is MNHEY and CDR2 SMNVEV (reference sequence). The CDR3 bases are TGTGCCAGCAGTTCTCACCTAACAGGGATGGGTGGCTACACCTTC. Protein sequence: CASSSHLTGMGGYTF.